This T cell receptor (beta chain) was retrieved from a study of blood T cell repertoires in COVID-19. Across the whole study: T cells, B-cell-depleted T cells, or PBMCs provided the cDNA or gDNA that served as material.

Clones were read by immunoSEQ multiplex PCR, and TCRdb kept only the in-frame ones, dropping some. Among a few hundred thousand clones listed, approximately 90% were seen once. Germline CDR1 is SGDLS and CDR2 is YYNGEE. Trimming cost V 6 bases and J 4 bases; bases outside gene matches: 9. The CDR3 loop spans 16 amino acids. This clone appeared once. Sequencing was performed on peripheral blood. The V gene is TRBV9, the J gene TRBJ2-3; TRBD2 agrees at 12 bases. The receptor's source is a man in his 60s who had recovered from COVID-19. This CDR3 reads CASNPSGGAFADTQYF. The CDR3 DNA sequence: TGTGCCAGCAACCCTAGCGGGGGGGCCTTTGCAGATACGCAGTATTTT.